This T cell receptor (beta chain) was profiled in a study of blood T cells in healthy people across ages (dated by TCRdb to 2014 to 2015). Broadly, across the study: In model experiments, template switching captured about one uniquely barcoded TCR beta cDNA molecule for every two T cells. The study measured age-related changes in TCR beta repertoire diversity using deep sequencing normalized with unique cDNA molecular identifiers. Four age groups were formed from the donors: young (average 16 years), middle-aged (roughly 38), aged (about 62) and long-lived (82). To avoid experimental bias, donors of different ages were spread randomly across the sequencing lanes. Two additional independent replicas of 1 million unique cDNA reads from the same blood draw were analyzed for two donors (one aged 18 to 30 and one aged 80 or older).

Donors were around 37 systemically healthy Caucasian individuals from Russia aged 6 to 90 years. About 9.6 milliliters of peripheral blood were collected from each donor into EDTA-treated Vacutainer tubes. Ficoll-Paque density-gradient centrifugation was used to isolate PBMCs, with at least 6.5 million per sample. Total RNA was extracted from PBMCs with Trizol reagent, with at least 6 micrograms obtained per sample. For every donor, an aliquot of PBMCs went through flow cytometry to measure the percentages of naive CD45RAhigh/CD27high T cells. Remarks on this clonotype: Its antigen remains unidentified. There are no base qualities to consult, and no much larger clone falls within one base.

The protocol used for the library was 5' RACE. The sequencing machine was an Illumina HiSeq 2500. A second PCR of about 7 to 12 cycles was run with a J-beta primer mix and a sample-barcoded 5' primer. Each TCR beta cDNA molecule received a unique molecular identifier from a template-switch 5' adaptor carrying 12 random nucleotides. At least 2.5 million CDR3-containing paired-end reads were obtained from each sample. All of the RNA was converted into first-strand cDNA using the Mint cDNA synthesis kit, with a TRBC-specific oligonucleotide serving as the primer. After uracil-DNA glycosylase treatment, a first 18-cycle PCR used universal primers M1SS and BC2_uni_R on all cDNA. The paper's processing steps were these. For normalization, 1 million high-quality reads, each with a distinct molecular identifier, were randomly selected from each sample. Reads sharing molecular identifiers were discarded rather than binned into consensus sequences. MiTCR, run with a Q25 quality threshold and the strictest error-elimination algorithm, handled CDR3 identification, clonotype clustering and error correction. A nonparametric unseen species model with Euler transformation was used to estimate a lower bound on total TCR beta diversity. Using fastp at Q25 and MiXCR, TCRdb reprocessed the public reads and kept productive beta chains. Records with the same CDR3 protein are collapsed into one entry carrying the most frequent genes and DNA. The authors' filters were not applied to this entry. The sample has 720,000 or so distinct CDR3 sequences on record, approximately 40% of them singletons. The ten most abundant clones make up 30% of the sample.

Counted from cysteine to phenylalanine, this CDR3 has 14 amino acids. The sequence is cut down to CDR3 DNA, 42 bases in frame from base 1. V loses 1 base of germline sequence and J loses 0 bases, and the interval between the two ends is 7 bases. Taken from the germline V gene (reference sequence), the CDR1 and CDR2 loops are DFQATT and SNEGSKA. The paper as a whole reports these results and caveats: Estimates of total diversity based on one million sequenced T cells were regarded as lower bounds and as underestimates. Compared with the aged group, the long-lived group had more naive CD4+ T cells, fewer expanded clones and increased TCR diversity, a pattern suggesting age selection. Observed TCR beta diversity correlated strongly with the percentage of naive T cells measured by flow cytometry. Observed TCR beta diversity per million T cells fell roughly linearly with age, and a significant reduction was already apparent by age roughly 40. Since profiling was done on bulk unsorted PBMCs, naive and antigen-experienced compartments could not be conclusively compared. Donor CMV infection status was unknown, potentially confounding age-related changes in expanded clonotypes.

Material for sequencing was blood. The sequence is built from TRBV20-1 and TRBJ1-5; the D gene assignment is ambiguous. The clonotype originates from a man aged 80 or over in good health. In nucleotides, the sequence is TGCAGTGCTAGAGGGGGTTCTAGCAATCAGCCCCAGCATTTT. This sequence encodes CSARGGSSNQPQHF.